Presented here are 29 T cell receptor beta chains from one specimen sequenced in a study of technical replicates of blood from several donors. The assay was immunoSEQ multiplex PCR, and TCRdb's table has in-frame clones only and misses some. The sample records tens of thousands of clones, approximately 94% being singletons. Input material: T cells isolated from PBMCs. The source of these receptors is a human donor in good health.

CDR3 in DNA: TGCGCCAGCAGGGACAGGGAGATGGTCTATAATTCACCCCTCCACTTT. Its protein is CASRDREMVYNSPLHF. The chain couples TRBV10-2 to TRBJ1-6; TRBD1 agrees at 8 bases. This CDR3 is built from 16 residues. V was pared by 6 bases and J by 3 bases, with 7 bases of the junction left unmatched. Germline CDR1 and CDR2: WSHSY and SAAADI.

The chain combines TRBV7-9 with TRBJ2-7; tentatively, D is TRBD2 (5 bases). Germline V lookup: CDR1 SEHNR, CDR2 FQNEAQ (reference sequence). V lost 6 bases, J lost 2 bases, and 8 bases lay in between. CDR3 length: 12 amino acids. The CDR3 here is CASRKLAYEQYF. The CDR3 nucleotides are TGTGCCAGCAGAAAACTAGCCTACGAGCAGTACTTC.

The chain combines TRBV25-1 with TRBJ2-5, with D perhaps matching TRBD2 (5 bases). Germline CDR1 reads MGHDK; CDR2 reads SYGVNS. The length of the CDR3 is 13 residues. V was pared by 2 bases and J by 4 bases, with 8 bases between. CDR3 DNA sequence: TGTGCCAGCAGTGAACTTCGGGGAGAGACCCAGTACTTC. This encodes CASSELRGETQYF.

J is TRBJ1-5 and V is TRBV18; 7 bases match TRBD1. CDR1 is KGHSH and CDR2 is LQKENI in the germline V gene. The V gene end was trimmed by 2 bases and the J gene end by 2 bases; junction bases not matched to a gene: 3. This CDR3 spans 15 amino acids. For the CDR3, the DNA is TGTGCCAGCTCACCAGAAGACAGGGGCAATCAGCCCCAGCATTTT. Residues: CASSPEDRGNQPQHF.

The chain recombines TRBV29-1 with TRBJ2-2, with D perhaps TRBD1 (5 bases). CDR1 SQVTM and CDR2 ANQGSEA come from the germline V gene. The V end was cut by 4 bases, the J end by 0 bases, with 9 bases between. The CDR3 spans 14 residues. For the CDR3, the DNA is TGCAGCGTTGGGTCAGGGTCGAACACCGGGGAGCTGTTTTTT. Its protein product is CSVGSGSNTGELFF.

V and J are TRBV6-6 and TRBJ1-1; D not resolved. This CDR3 has 12 amino acids. The germline V gene has CDR1 MNHNY and CDR2 SVGAGI (reference sequence). Deletions cut 3 bases from V and 8 bases from J, with 10 bases between. CDR3 region: CASSYSTEEAFF. Here the CDR3 DNA reads TGTGCCAGCAGTTATTCAACAGAAGAAGCTTTCTTT.

Of note for this clone: A junction boundary mismatches the germline segment, possibly from a read error. The chain carries TRBV7-7 and TRBJ2-5; TRBD1 aligns across 8 bases. Germline CDR1 and CDR2: SSHAT and FNYEAQ (reference sequence). The CDR3 is 14 amino acids. The CDR3 region is CASSLDRDGETQYF. The DNA of the CDR3 is TGTGCTAGCAGCCTGGACAGGGACGGGGAGACCCAGTACTTC. Drawing the rest from reference TRBV7-7 and TRBJ2-5, the complete variable domain is GAGVSQSPRYKVTKRGQDVTLRCDPISSHATLYWYQQALGQGPEFLTYFNYEAQPDKSGLPSDRFSAERPEGSISTLTIQRTEQRDSAMYRCASSLDRDGETQYFGPGTRLLVL.

This chain connects TRBV29-1 to TRBJ2-3; 16 positions match TRBD2. This CDR3 has 14 amino acids. CDR1 and CDR2 from the germline V gene are SQVTM and ANQGSEA. With V trimmed by 8 bases and J by 3 bases, 2 bases remained unmatched. The CDR3 sequence: CSTGLAGGTDTQYF. The DNA of the CDR3 is TGCAGCACGGGACTAGCGGGGGGGACAGATACGCAGTATTTT.

V gene TRBV6-5 combines with J gene TRBJ2-3, with D unresolved. CDR3 length: 15 amino acids. V was pared by 5 bases and J by 0 bases, with 12 bases between. Germline V gives CDR1 MNHEY, CDR2 SVGAGI. CDR3 region: CASSPRERSTDTQYF. CDR3 coding DNA: TGTGCCAGCAGTCCCCGTGAGAGAAGCACAGATACGCAGTATTTT.

J is TRBJ2-1 and V is TRBV29-1; TRBD1 aligns across 8 bases. CDR1 is SQVTM and CDR2 is ANQGSEA in the germline V gene. V lost 7 bases and J lost 10; bases outside the gene matches: 12. The CDR3 sequence is 13 residues long. Here the CDR3 reads CSDAGGANREQFF. CDR3 in DNA: TGCAGCGACGCAGGGGGCGCAAATCGGGAGCAGTTCTTC.

The chain joins TRBV29-1 to TRBJ2-3; TRBD1 agrees at 7 bases. After removal of 4 bases from V and 2 bases from J, the junction contained 9 bases not matched to a gene. This CDR3 comprises 15 residues. Germline-derived CDR1 and CDR2 are SQVTM and ANQGSEA. CDR3 residues: CSVVPVRGLTDTQYF. For the CDR3, the DNA is TGCAGCGTTGTCCCGGTTAGGGGGCTCACAGATACGCAGTATTTT.

This rearrangement joins TRBV25-1 to TRBJ2-7; TRBD1 aligns across 8 bases. This CDR3 spans 14 amino acids. From germline, CDR1 is MGHDK and CDR2 SYGVNS. V shed 9 bases, J shed 2 bases, and the junction held 9 bases outside the gene matches. The CDR3 DNA reads as TGTGCCAGTAGAAAGGACAGGGCTCCCTACGAGCAGTACTTC. It translates to CASRKDRAPYEQYF.

The chain has TRBV4-1 and TRBJ2-3, with 9 nucleotides matching TRBD1. Germline CDR1 is MGHRA and CDR2 is YSYEKL. V trimming: 4 bases; J trimming: 4 bases; junction bases outside the gene matches: 6. The CDR3 has 15 residues. CDR3 sequence reads: CASSPTGQGADTQYF. CDR3 sequence (DNA): TGCGCCAGCAGCCCAACGGGACAGGGCGCAGATACGCAGTATTTT.

The genes are TRBV7-8 and TRBJ1-2; TRBD1 matches at 7 bases. V was clipped by 4 bases and J by 10 bases; unmatched bases: 18. CDR3 length: 16 residues. Germline assignment: CDR1 SGHVS and CDR2 FQNEAQ. Here the CDR3 DNA reads TGTGCCAGCAGCTCTCAAAGAGTGGGACAGTTCTTCTTCTACACCTTC. Translated: CASSSQRVGQFFFYTF.

This rearrangement joins TRBV6-5 to TRBJ2-5, with 10 bases aligning to TRBD1. V trimming: 2 bases; J trimming: 4 bases; junction bases outside the gene matches: 7. This CDR3 has 16 amino acids. CDR1 is MNHEY and CDR2 is SVGAGI in the germline V gene. CDR3 DNA: TGTGCCAGCAGTTACAGTGGTCGGACAGGGGGAGAGACCCAGTACTTC. This encodes CASSYSGRTGGETQYF.

The genes are TRBV2 and TRBJ1-4; D ambiguous. The CDR3 is made up of 12 amino acids. CDR1 SNHLY and CDR2 FYNNEI come from the germline V gene. Trimming stripped 7 bases from V and 11 bases from J, with 14 bases between. CDR3 sequence: CASTESSVKLFF. The CDR3 DNA follows: TGTGCCAGCACGGAGTCCTCCGTCAAACTGTTTTTT.

Here the CDR3 DNA reads TGTGCCAGCAGCGAATTAAGCGGAACGAACACCGGGGAGCTGTTTTTT. It encodes CASSELSGTNTGELFF. The chain is built from TRBV11-2 and TRBJ2-2; perhaps TRBD2 as D (5 bases). V was shortened by 5 bases and J by 0 bases, with 13 bases between the two germline ends. Germline V gene sequence: CDR1 SGHAT, CDR2 FQNNGV. The CDR3 contains 16 residues.

This chain joins TRBV29-1 and TRBJ2-7; TRBD2 matches at 8 bases. This CDR3 has 17 residues. The ends lost 0 bases at V and 2 bases at J; junction bases unmatched: 12. Germline-derived CDR1 and CDR2 are SQVTM and ANQGSEA. The DNA of the CDR3 is TGCAGCGTTGAAGATCGACTCGGTAGCGGGGCTCCCTACGAGCAGTACTTC. It is translated as CSVEDRLGSGAPYEQYF.

J is TRBJ2-3 and V is TRBV27; perhaps TRBD2 as D (5 bases). Germline-derived CDR1 and CDR2 are MNHEY and SMNVEV (reference sequence). The V end lost 2 bases, the J end lost 0 bases, and 9 bases lay between the germline ends. The CDR3 is 15 residues long. The CDR3 sequence: CASSLPGDSTDTQYF. Here the CDR3 DNA reads TGTGCCAGCAGTTTACCCGGGGATAGCACAGATACGCAGTATTTT.

V and J are TRBV28 and TRBJ2-2; D unclear. CDR1 is MDHEN and CDR2 is SYDVKM in the germline V gene. This CDR3 spans 13 amino acids. V was clipped by 6 bases and J by 4 bases, with 9 bases between them. The CDR3: CASSLASTGELFF. Here the CDR3 DNA reads TGTGCCAGCAGCCTGGCCTCCACCGGGGAGCTGTTTTTT.

This clone was observed a single time. The chain combines TRBV5-6 with TRBJ2-1; a weak D match, TRBD2 (6 bases). The CDR3 is 11 amino acids. Germline values: CDR1 SGHDT, CDR2 YYEEEE. The germline V and J ends were trimmed by 2 bases and 12 bases, with 9 bases remaining between them. The CDR3 reads CASSFGGVQFF. The CDR3 nucleotides are TGTGCCAGCAGCTTCGGAGGGGTGCAGTTCTTC.

The CDR3: CASSPIGAGGSYNEQFF. The CDR3 DNA follows: TGCGCCAGCAGCCCTATAGGGGCAGGCGGCTCCTACAATGAGCAGTTCTTC. J is TRBJ2-1 and V is TRBV10-1; maybe TRBD1 (5 bases). Trimming shortened V by 6 bases and J by 0 bases, and 18 bases separated the two germline ends. The CDR3 is 17 residues long. CDR1 and CDR2 from the germline V gene are WNHNN and SYGVQD (reference sequence).

This sequence joins TRBV7-9 and TRBJ2-1, with D unclear. V was pared by 5 bases and J by 4 bases, with 3 bases between. Germline assignment: CDR1 SEHNR and CDR2 FQNEAQ (reference sequence). The CDR3 runs to 11 residues. DNA of the CDR3: TGTGCCAGCAGCCGTTACAATGAGCAGTTCTTC. Translated: CASSRYNEQFF.

The chain employs TRBV29-1 and TRBJ1-5; D unresolved. Germline values: CDR1 SQVTM, CDR2 ANQGSEA. Trimming removed 4 bases at V and 0 bases at J, with 10 bases between. The CDR3 is 14 amino acids. CDR3 protein: CSVGDGNSNQPQHF. DNA for the CDR3: TGCAGCGTTGGAGACGGGAATAGCAATCAGCCCCAGCATTTT. Combining the CDR3 with reference TRBV29-1 and TRBJ1-5 gives the whole variable domain SAVISQKPSRDICQRGTSLTIQCQVDSQVTMMFWYRQQPGQSLTLIATANQGSEATYESGFVIDKFPISRPNLTFSTLTVSNMSPEDSSIYLCSVGDGNSNQPQHFGDGTRLSIL.

The chain is built from TRBV18 and TRBJ2-3; D unclear. This CDR3 is built from 14 residues. Trimming took 4 bases from V and 2 from J, leaving 10 bases between them. Per the germline V gene, CDR1 is KGHSH and CDR2 is LQKENI. This chain's CDR3 is CASSRPIFTDTQYF. The CDR3 nucleotides read TGTGCCAGCTCACGGCCCATTTTCACAGATACGCAGTATTTT.

This chain joins TRBV6-1 and TRBJ2-7; weak D call: TRBD1 (6 bases). Germline V gene sequence: CDR1 MNHNS, CDR2 SASEGT. V gave up 6 bases and J gave up 2 bases, with 8 bases separating them. This CDR3 has 12 amino acids. CDR3 in amino acids: CASRDSTYEQYF. CDR3 in DNA: TGTGCCAGCAGGGACAGCACCTACGAGCAGTACTTC.

The chain combines TRBV30 with TRBJ2-1; 8 bases agree with TRBD1. Unmatched junction bases numbered 7, after V lost 3 bases and J lost 6 bases. This CDR3 contains 14 residues. The germline V gene encodes CDR1 GTSNPN and CDR2 SVGIG (reference sequence). CDR3 amino acids: CAWSRQGLVNEQFF. CDR3 nucleotide sequence: TGTGCCTGGAGCCGACAGGGGCTCGTCAATGAGCAGTTCTTC.

V gene TRBV5-1 combines with J gene TRBJ2-5; D gene unclear. The CDR3 spans 13 residues. V was shortened by 1 base and J by 4 bases, with 8 bases between the two germline ends. Germline lookup yields CDR1 SGHRS and CDR2 YFSETQ. The CDR3 protein is CASSLSRLETQYF. CDR3 DNA sequence: TGCGCCAGCAGCTTGTCCAGGCTAGAGACCCAGTACTTC.

This clone was found a few times. The chain is built from TRBV2 and TRBJ1-1; TRBD1 might be the D (5 bases). CDR1 SNHLY and CDR2 FYNNEI come from the germline V gene. This CDR3 contains 12 residues. V was shortened by 11 bases and J by 2 bases, with 12 bases between the two germline ends. The CDR3 coding sequence is TGTGCCGGGCGGGGGGTTAACACTGAAGCTTTCTTT. Protein product: CAGRGVNTEAFF.